Considering frequency, the clone carrying this T cell receptor (beta chain) is medium-sized. It was by negative magnetic separation that total CD8+ T cells were enriched. Each subset gave duplicate vials of about 140,000 sorted CD8+ T cells for RNA. The entry originates in a study of human CD8 memory T cell subsets. Scientists made TCR beta libraries using UMI-labeled 5' RACE. Reprocessing the 5' RACE reads, TCRdb reports a single entry for every CDR3 protein and omits DNA. This table holds roughly 4,200 distinct CDR3 sequences. In germline, CDR1 is LGHDT, CDR2 YNNKEL (reference sequence). This CDR3 is 15 amino acids long.

Sequencing used CD8+ effector memory T cells (TEM) sorted from PBMCs. Subset described: effector memory CD8 T cells, CCR7- CD45RO+ CD95+. V gene TRBV3-1 combines with J gene TRBJ1-5; no DNA is available, so the TRBD1 call from TCRdb remains unchecked. The TCR sequence derives from a human donor in good health. CDR3 residues: CASSQVMGPGQPQHF. The full variable domain, completed using reference TRBV3-1 and TRBJ1-5, is DTAVSQTPKYLVTQMGNDKSIKCEQNLGHDTMYWYKQDSKKFLKIMFSYNNKELIINETVPNRFSPKSPDKAHLNLHINSLELGDSAVYFCASSQVMGPGQPQHFGDGTRLSIL.